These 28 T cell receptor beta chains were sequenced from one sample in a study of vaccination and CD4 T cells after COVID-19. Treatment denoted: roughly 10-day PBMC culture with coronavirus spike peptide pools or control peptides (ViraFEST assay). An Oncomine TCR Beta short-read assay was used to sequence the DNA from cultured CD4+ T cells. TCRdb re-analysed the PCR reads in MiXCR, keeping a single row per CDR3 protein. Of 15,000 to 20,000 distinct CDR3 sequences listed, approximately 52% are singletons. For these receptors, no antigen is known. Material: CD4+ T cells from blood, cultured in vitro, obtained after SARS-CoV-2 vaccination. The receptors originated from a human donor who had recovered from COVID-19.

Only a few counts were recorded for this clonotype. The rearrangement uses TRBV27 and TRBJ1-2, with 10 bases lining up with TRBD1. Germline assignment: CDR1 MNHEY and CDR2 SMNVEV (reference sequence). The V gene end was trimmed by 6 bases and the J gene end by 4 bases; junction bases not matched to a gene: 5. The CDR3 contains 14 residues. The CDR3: CASRGQGDGYGYTF. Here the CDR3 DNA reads TGTGCCAGCAGAGGACAGGGGGATGGCTATGGCTACACCTTC.

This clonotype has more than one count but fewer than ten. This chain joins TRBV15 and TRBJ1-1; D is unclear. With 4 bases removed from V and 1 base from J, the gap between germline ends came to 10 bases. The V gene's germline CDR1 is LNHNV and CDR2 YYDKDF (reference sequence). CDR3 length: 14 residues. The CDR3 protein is CATSISGENTEAFF. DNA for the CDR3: TGTGCCACCAGCATAAGTGGGGAGAACACTGAAGCTTTCTTT.

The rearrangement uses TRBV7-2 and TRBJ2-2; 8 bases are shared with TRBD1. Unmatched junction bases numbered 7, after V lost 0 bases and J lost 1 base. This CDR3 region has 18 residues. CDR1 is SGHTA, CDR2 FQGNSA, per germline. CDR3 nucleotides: TGTGCCAGCAGCTTAGCGTGGTGGGGGACAGGGAACACCGGGGAGCTGTTTTTT. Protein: CASSLAWWGTGNTGELFF.

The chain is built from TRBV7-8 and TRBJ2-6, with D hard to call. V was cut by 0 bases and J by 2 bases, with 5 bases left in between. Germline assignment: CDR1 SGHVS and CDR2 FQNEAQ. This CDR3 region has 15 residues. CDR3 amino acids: CASSLATPGANVLTF. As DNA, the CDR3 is TGTGCCAGCAGCTTAGCCACCCCTGGGGCCAACGTCCTGACTTTC.

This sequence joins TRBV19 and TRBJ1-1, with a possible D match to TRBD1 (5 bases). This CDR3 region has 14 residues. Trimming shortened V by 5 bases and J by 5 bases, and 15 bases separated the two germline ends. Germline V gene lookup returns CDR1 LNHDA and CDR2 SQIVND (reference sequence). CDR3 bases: TGTGCCAGTAGTCGGGGACGAATGAGGACTGAAGCTTTCTTT. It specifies CASSRGRMRTEAFF.

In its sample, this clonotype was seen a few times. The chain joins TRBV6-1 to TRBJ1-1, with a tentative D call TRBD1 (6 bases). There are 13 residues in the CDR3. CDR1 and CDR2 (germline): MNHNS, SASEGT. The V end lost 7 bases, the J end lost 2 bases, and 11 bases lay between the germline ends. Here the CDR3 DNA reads TGTGCCAGCAAAGCCGGGGGCAACACTGAAGCTTTCTTT. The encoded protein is CASKAGGNTEAFF.

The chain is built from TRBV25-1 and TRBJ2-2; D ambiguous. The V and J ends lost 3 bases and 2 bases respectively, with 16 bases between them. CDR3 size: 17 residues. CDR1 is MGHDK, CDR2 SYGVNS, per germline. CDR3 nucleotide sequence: TGTGCCAGCAGTGATGGTCTAACGGCAATTAACACCGGGGAGCTGTTTTTT. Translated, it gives CASSDGLTAINTGELFF.

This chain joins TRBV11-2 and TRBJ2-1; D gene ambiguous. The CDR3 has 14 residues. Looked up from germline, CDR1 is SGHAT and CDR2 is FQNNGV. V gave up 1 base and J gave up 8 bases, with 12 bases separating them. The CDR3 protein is CASSLGGGVHEQFF. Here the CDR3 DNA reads TGTGCCAGCAGCTTAGGAGGCGGCGTGCATGAGCAGTTCTTC.

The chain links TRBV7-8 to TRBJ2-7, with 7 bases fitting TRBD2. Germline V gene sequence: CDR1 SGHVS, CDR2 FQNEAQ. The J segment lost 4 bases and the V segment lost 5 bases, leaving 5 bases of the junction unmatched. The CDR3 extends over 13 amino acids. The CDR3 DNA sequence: TGTGCCAGCAGCCAGGGACTATTTTACGAGCAGTACTTC. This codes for CASSQGLFYEQYF.

The CDR3 loop reads CASSWGGGAMNTEAFF. The CDR3 DNA is TGTGCCAGCAGTTGGGGGGGAGGGGCGATGAACACTGAAGCTTTCTTT. The genes are TRBV6-5 and TRBJ1-1; a weak D match, TRBD1 (5 bases). The germline V and J ends were trimmed by 4 bases and 0 bases, with 15 bases remaining between them. CDR1 MNHEY and CDR2 SVGAGI come from the germline V gene. The CDR3 is 16 amino acids.

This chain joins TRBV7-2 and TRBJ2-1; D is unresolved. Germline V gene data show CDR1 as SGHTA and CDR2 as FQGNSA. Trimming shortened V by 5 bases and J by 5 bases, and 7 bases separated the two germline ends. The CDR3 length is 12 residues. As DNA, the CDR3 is TGTGCCAGCAGCCGAGTAAACAATGAGCAGTTCTTC. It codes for CASSRVNNEQFF. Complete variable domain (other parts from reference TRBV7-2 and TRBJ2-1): GAGVSQSPSNKVTEKGKDVELRCDPISGHTALYWYRQSLGQGLEFLIYFQGNSAPDKSGLPSDRFSAERTGGSVSTLTIQRTQQEDSAVYLCASSRVNNEQFFGPGTRLTVL.

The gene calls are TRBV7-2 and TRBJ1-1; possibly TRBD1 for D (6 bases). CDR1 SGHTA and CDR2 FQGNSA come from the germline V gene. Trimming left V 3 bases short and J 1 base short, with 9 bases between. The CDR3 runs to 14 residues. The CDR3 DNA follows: TGTGCCAGCAGCTTTGAGACAGGGAACACTGAAGCTTTCTTT. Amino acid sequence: CASSFETGNTEAFF.

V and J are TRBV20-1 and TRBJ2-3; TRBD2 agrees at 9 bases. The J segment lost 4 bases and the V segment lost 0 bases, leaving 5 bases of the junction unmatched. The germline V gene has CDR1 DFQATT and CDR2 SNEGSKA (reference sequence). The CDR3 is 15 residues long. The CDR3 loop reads CSAREGLAPSDTQYF. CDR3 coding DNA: TGCAGTGCTAGAGAGGGACTAGCCCCGTCAGATACGCAGTATTTT.

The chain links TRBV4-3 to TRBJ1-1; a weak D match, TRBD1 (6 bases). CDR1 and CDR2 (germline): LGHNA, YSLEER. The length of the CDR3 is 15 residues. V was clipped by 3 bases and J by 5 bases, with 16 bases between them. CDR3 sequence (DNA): TGCGCCAGCAGCCAGATACAGGGCCTGGGGACTGAAGCTTTCTTT. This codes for CASSQIQGLGTEAFF.

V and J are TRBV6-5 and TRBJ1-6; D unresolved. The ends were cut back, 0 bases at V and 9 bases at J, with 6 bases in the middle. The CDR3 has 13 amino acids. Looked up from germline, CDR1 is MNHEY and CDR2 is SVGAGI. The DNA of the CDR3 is TGTGCCAGCAGTTACTCTTTAGGTTCACCCCTCCACTTT. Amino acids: CASSYSLGSPLHF.

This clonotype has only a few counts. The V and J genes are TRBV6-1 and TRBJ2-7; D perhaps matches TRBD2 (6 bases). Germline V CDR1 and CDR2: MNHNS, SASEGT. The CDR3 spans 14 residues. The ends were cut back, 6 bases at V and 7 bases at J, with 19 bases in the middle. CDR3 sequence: CASRGVYPEGEQYF. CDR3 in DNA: TGTGCCAGCAGGGGGGTATATCCGGAGGGGGAGCAGTACTTC.

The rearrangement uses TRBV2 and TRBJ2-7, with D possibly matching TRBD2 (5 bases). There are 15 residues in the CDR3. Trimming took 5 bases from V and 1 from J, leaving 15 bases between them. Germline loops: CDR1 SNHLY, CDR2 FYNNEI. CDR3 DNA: TGTGCCAGCAGTAGCTTACGGGATAGTTCCTACGAGCAGTACTTC. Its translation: CASSSLRDSSYEQYF.

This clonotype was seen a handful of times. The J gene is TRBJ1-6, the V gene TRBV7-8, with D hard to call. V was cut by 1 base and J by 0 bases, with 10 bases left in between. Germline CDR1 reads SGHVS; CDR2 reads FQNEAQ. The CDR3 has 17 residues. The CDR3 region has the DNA TGTGCCAGCAGCTTAGTCCAACTGAGCTCCTATAATTCACCCCTCCACTTT. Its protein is CASSLVQLSSYNSPLHF.

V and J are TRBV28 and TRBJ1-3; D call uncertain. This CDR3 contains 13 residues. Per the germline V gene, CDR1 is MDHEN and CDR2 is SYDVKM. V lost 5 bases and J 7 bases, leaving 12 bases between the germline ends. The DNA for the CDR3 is TGTGCCAGCAGTCCCCCCTCCCGGAACACCATATATTTT. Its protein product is CASSPPSRNTIYF.

CDR3 sequence: CASSLGQGPYQPQHF. The CDR3 DNA sequence: TGTGCCAGCAGTCTCGGACAGGGTCCGTATCAGCCCCAGCATTTT. J is TRBJ1-5 and V is TRBV6-2 or TRBV6-3, with 8 bases that match TRBD1. This CDR3 has 15 residues. Trimming took 5 bases from V and 5 from J; bases not matched to a gene: 8. Germline V gene lookup returns CDR1 MNHEY and CDR2 SVGEGT.

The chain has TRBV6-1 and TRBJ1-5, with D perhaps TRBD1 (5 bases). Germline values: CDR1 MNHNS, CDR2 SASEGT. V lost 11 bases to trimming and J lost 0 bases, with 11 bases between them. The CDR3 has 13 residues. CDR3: CASKGDSNQPQHF. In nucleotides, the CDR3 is TGTGCCTCCAAAGGGGATAGCAATCAGCCCCAGCATTTT.

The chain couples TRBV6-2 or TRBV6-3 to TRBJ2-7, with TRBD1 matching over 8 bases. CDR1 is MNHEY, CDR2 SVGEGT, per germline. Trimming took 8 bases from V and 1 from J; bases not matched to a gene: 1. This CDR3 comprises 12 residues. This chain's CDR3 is CASGQGSYEQYF. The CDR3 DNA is TGTGCCAGCGGACAGGGTTCCTACGAGCAGTACTTC.

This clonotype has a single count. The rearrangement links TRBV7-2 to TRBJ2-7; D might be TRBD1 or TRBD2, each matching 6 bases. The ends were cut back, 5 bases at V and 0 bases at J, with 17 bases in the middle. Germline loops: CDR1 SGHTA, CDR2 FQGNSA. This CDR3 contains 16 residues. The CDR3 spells CASSLEGTRSSYEQYF. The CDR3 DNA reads TGTGCCAGCAGCCTGGAGGGGACACGATCCTCCTACGAGCAGTACTTC.

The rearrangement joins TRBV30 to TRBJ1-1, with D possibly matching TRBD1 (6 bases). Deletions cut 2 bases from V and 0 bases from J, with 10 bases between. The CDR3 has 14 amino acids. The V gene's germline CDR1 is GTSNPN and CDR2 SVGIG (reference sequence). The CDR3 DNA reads TGTGCCTGGAGTACAGGGTTATTGAACACTGAAGCTTTCTTT. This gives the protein CAWSTGLLNTEAFF.

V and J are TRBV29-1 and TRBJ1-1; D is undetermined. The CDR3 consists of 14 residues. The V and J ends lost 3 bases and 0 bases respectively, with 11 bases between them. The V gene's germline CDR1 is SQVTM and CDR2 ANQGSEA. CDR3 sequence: CSVERVVMNTEAFF. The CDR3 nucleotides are TGCAGCGTTGAGAGGGTGGTCATGAACACTGAAGCTTTCTTT.

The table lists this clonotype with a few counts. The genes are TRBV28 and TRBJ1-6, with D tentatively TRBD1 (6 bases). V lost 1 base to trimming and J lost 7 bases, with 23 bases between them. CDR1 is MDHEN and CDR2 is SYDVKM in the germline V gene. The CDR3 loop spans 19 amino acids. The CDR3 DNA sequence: TGTGCCAGCAGTTTATTTCTTAGCGGACAGCTATCGCCCAATTCACCCCTCCACTTT. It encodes CASSLFLSGQLSPNSPLHF.

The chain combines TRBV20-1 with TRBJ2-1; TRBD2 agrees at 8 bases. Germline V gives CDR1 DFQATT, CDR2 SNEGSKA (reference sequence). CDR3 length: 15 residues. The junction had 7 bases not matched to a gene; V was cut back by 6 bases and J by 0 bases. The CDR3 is CSAILSGNSYNEQFF. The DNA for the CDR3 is TGCAGTGCCATCCTTAGCGGGAACTCCTACAATGAGCAGTTCTTC.

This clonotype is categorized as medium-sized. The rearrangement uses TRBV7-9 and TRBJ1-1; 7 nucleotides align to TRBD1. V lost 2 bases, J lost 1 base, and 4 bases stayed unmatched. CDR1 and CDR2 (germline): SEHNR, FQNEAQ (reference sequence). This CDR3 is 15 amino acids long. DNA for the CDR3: TGTGCCAGCAGCTTACGACAGGGAAAGAACACTGAAGCTTTCTTT. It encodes CASSLRQGKNTEAFF.